One TCR beta chain is described in this entry. The data were taken from a study of blood T cell repertoires in COVID-19. The CDR3 length is 14 residues. The germline CDR1 and CDR2 sequences are SGHTA and FQGNSA. V lost 5 bases, J lost 4 bases, and 13 bases lay in between. Produced via immunoSEQ multiplex PCR; TCRdb's table is partial and in-frame only. This sample has 110,000 or so clones, with 80% to 90% found just once. Sequenced sample: peripheral blood. The TCR comes from a woman in her forties or fifties with acute or convalescent COVID-19. This chain connects TRBV7-2 to TRBJ2-3; TRBD2 might be the D (5 bases). CDR3 loop: CASSRPGGADTQYF. In nucleotides, the CDR3 is TGTGCCAGCAGCCGTCCCGGAGGAGCAGATACGCAGTATTTT.